The T cell receptor beta chain described here comes from a study of T cell responses to AZD1222 COVID-19 vaccine. Findings and caveats of the study: Across spike, vaccine-associated CD4 TCRs were found, dominant at 160-218 and 743-854. Clonal diversity was possibly underestimated, and white British individuals and females predominated among donors.

As concerns this clone: Antigen: not known.

Germline trimming cut 5 bases from V and 1 base from J; bases unmatched to any gene: 4. This CDR3 is built from 13 residues. The germline CDR1 and CDR2 sequences are SQVTM and ANQGSEA. Using immunoSEQ multiplex PCR, the repertoire was profiled, and TCRdb retains in-frame clones only, with some absent. The repertoire consists of fewer than 120,000 clones, with roughly 92% occurring once and the leading ten covering roughly 7%. This clonotype was obtained from an adult in good health. The sequencing here drew on peripheral blood, taken on day 0 of AZD1222 vaccination. V is TRBV29-1 and J is TRBJ1-1; TRBD1 matches at 7 bases. CDR3 loop: CSVQQGSNTEAFF. In DNA form, the CDR3 reads TGCAGCGTTCAACAGGGGTCGAACACTGAAGCTTTCTTT. Based on the CDR3 plus reference TRBV29-1 and TRBJ1-1, the full variable domain is SAVISQKPSRDICQRGTSLTIQCQVDSQVTMMFWYRQQPGQSLTLIATANQGSEATYESGFVIDKFPISRPNLTFSTLTVSNMSPEDSSIYLCSVQQGSNTEAFFGQGTRLTVV.